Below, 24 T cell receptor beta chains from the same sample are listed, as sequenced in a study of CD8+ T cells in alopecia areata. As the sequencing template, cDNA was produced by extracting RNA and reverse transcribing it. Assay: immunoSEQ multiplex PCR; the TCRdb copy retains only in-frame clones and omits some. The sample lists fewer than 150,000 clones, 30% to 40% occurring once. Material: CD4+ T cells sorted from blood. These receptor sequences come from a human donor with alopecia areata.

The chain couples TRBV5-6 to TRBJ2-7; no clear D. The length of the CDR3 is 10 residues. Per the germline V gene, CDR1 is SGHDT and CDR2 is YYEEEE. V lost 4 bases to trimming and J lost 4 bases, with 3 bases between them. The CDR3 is CASSGYEQYF. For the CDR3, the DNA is TGTGCCAGCAGCGGGTACGAGCAGTACTTC.

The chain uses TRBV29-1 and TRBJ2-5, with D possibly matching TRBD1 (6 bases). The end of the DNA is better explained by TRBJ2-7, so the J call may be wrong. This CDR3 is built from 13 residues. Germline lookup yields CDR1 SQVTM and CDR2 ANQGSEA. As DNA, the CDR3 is TGCAGCGTCTATACAGGGTTGTACTACGAGCAGTACTTC. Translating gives CSVYTGLYYEQYF.

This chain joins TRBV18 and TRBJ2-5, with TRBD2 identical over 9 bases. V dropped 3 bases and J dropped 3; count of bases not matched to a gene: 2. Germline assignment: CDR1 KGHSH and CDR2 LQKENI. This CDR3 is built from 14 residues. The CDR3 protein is CASSPRLAEETQYF. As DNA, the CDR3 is TGTGCCAGCTCACCCCGACTAGCGGAAGAGACCCAGTACTTC. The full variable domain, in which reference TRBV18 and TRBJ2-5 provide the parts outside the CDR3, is NAGVMQNPRHLVRRRGQEARLRCSPMKGHSHVYWYRQLPEEGLKFMVYLQKENIIDESGMPKERFSAEFPKEGPSILRIQQVVRGDSAAYFCASSPRLAEETQYFGPGTRLLVL.

The CDR3 is CAGTGDSYLTGELFF. CDR3 sequence (DNA): TGTGCCGGAACAGGGGACTCTTACCTCACCGGGGAGCTGTTTTTT. This chain uses TRBV30 with TRBJ2-2; possibly TRBD1 for D (7 bases). This CDR3 is built from 15 residues. The V gene lost 8 bases and the J gene lost 4 bases, with 20 bases spanning the gap. Germline values: CDR1 GTSNPN, CDR2 SVGIG (reference sequence).

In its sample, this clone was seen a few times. This chain's CDR3 is CSVEGRGSARGTDTQYF. Written as DNA, the CDR3 is TGCAGCGTTGAGGGGCGAGGGTCAGCGAGGGGGACAGATACGCAGTATTTT. The rearrangement uses TRBV29-1 and TRBJ2-3, with D tentatively TRBD1 (6 bases). The V gene's germline CDR1 is SQVTM and CDR2 ANQGSEA. The ends were cut back, 3 bases at V and 3 bases at J, with 22 bases in the middle. The CDR3 runs 17 residues.

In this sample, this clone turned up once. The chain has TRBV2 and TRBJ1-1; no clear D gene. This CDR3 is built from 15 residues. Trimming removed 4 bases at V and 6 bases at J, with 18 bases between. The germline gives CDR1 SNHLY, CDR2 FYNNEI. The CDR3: CASSVVGGGGPEAFF. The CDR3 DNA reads TGTGCCAGCAGTGTTGTGGGCGGTGGAGGACCTGAAGCTTTCTTT.

CDR3 protein: CASSPRTSRWDIQYF. The DNA of the CDR3 is TGTGCCAGCAGTCCCAGGACTAGCCGGTGGGACATTCAGTACTTC. The rearrangement links TRBV28 to TRBJ2-4; 8 bases align to TRBD2. In germline, CDR1 is MDHEN, CDR2 SYDVKM. J gave up 8 bases and V 5 bases, and 11 bases lay outside the gene matches. The CDR3 spans 15 residues.

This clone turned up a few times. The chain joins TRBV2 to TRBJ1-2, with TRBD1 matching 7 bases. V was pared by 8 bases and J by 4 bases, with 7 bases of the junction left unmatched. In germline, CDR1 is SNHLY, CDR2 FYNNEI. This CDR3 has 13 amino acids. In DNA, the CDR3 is TGTGCCAGCGGGTCACAGGGGAGCTATGGCTACACCTTC. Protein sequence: CASGSQGSYGYTF. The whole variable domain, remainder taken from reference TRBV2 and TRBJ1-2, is EPEVTQTPSHQVTQMGQEVILRCVPISNHLYFYWYRQILGQKVEFLVSFYNNEISEKSEIFDDQFSVERPDGSNFTLKIRSTKLEDSAMYFCASGSQGSYGYTFGSGTRLTVV.

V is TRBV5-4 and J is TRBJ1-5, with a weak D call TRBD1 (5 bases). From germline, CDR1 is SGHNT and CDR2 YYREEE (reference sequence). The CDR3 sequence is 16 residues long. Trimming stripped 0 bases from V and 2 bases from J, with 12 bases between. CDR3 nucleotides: TGTGCCAGCAGCTTGGATGGGAGAGGGGGCAATCAGCCCCAGCATTTT. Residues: CASSLDGRGGNQPQHF.

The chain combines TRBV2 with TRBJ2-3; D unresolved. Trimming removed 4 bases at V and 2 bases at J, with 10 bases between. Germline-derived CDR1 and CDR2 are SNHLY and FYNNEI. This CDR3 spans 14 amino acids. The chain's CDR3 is CASSVTAYTDTQYF. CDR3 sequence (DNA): TGTGCCAGCAGTGTAACAGCCTACACAGATACGCAGTATTTT.

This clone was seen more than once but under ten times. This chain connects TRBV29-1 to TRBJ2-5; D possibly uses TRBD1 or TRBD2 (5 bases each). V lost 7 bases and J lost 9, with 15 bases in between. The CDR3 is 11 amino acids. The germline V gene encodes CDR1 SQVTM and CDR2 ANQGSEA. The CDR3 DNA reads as TGCAGCGCGGGGACCCCCGGGGCCCAGTACTTC. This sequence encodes CSAGTPGAQYF.

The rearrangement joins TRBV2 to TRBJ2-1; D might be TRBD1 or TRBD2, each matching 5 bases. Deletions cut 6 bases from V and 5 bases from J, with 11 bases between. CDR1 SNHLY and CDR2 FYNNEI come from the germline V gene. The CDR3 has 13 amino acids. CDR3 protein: CASSRGYHNEQFF. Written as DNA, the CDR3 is TGTGCCAGCAGCCGGGGCTACCACAATGAGCAGTTCTTC.

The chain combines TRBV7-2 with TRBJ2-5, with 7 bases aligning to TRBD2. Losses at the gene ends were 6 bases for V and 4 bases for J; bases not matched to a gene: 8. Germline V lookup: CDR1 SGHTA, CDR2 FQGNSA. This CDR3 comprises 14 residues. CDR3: CASRPTVAGETQYF. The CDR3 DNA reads TGTGCCAGCAGACCAACTGTAGCGGGAGAGACCCAGTACTTC.

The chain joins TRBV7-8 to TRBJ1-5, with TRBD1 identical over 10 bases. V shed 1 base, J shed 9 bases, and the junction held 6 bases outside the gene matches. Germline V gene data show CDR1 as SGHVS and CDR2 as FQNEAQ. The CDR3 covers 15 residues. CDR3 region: CASSLGGTGATPQHF. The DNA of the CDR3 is TGTGCCAGCAGCTTAGGCGGGACAGGGGCGACGCCCCAGCATTTT.

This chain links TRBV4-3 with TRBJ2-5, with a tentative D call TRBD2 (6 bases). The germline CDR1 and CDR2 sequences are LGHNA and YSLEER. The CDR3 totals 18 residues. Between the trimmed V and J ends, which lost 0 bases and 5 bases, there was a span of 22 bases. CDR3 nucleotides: TGCGCCAGCAGCCAAGATTACGAACGCGGGAACCCCTGGGAGACCCAGTACTTC. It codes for CASSQDYERGNPWETQYF.

In DNA form, the CDR3 reads TGCAGCGTGGGTTGGGGGGCAAATTCACCCCTCCACTTT. This translates into CSVGWGANSPLHF. The gene calls are TRBV29-1 and TRBJ1-6; D is perhaps TRBD1 (6 bases). Germline CDR1 is SQVTM and CDR2 is ANQGSEA. The V end was cut by 6 bases, the J end by 7 bases, with 13 bases between. This CDR3 comprises 13 residues.

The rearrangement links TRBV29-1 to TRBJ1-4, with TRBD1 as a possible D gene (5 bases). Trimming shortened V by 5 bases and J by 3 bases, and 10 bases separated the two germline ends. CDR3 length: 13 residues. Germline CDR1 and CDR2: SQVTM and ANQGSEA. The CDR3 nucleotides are TGCAGCGTTCGCGTCAGGGCTAATGAAAAACTGTTTTTT. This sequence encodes CSVRVRANEKLFF.

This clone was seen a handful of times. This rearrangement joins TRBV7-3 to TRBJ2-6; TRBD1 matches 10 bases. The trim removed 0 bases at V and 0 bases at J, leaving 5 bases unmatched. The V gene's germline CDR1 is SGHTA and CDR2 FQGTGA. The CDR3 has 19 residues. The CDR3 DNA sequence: TGTGCCAGCAGCTTAACTTTGACAGGGGGCTTCTCTGGGGCCAACGTCCTGACTTTC. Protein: CASSLTLTGGFSGANVLTF.

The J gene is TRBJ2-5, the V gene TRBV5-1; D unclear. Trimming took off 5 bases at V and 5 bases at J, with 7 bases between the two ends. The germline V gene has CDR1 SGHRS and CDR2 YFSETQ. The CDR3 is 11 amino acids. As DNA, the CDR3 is TGCGCCAGCAGATCGCGGGAGACCCAGTACTTC. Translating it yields CASRSRETQYF.

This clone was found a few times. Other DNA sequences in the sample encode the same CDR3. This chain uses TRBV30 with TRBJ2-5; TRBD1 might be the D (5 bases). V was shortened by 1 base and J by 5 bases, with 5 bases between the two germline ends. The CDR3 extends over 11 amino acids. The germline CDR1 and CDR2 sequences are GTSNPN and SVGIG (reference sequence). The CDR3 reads CAWSAGETQYF. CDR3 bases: TGTGCCTGGAGTGCAGGGGAGACCCAGTACTTC.

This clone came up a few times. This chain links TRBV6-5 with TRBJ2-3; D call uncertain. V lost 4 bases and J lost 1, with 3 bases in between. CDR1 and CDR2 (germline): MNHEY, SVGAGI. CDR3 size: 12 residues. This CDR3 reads CASSWGTDTQYF. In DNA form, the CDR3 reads TGTGCCAGCAGTTGGGGCACAGATACGCAGTATTTT.

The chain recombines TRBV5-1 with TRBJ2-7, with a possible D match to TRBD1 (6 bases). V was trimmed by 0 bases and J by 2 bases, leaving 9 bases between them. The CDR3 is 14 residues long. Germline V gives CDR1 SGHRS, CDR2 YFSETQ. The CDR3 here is CASSLDRAAYEQYF. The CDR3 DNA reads TGCGCCAGCAGCTTGGACAGGGCCGCCTACGAGCAGTACTTC.

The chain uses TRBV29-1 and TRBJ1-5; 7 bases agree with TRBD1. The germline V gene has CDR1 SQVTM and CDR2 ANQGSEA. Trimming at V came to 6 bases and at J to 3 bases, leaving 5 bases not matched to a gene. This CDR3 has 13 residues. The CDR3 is CSVGDSLNQPQHF. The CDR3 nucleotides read TGCAGCGTGGGGGACAGCCTCAATCAGCCCCAGCATTTT.

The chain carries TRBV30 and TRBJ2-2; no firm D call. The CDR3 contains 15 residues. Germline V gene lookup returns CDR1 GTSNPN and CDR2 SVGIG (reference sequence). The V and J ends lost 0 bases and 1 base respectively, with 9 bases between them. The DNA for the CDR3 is TGTGCCTGGAGTGTAAGGACGGTGAACACCGGGGAGCTGTTTTTT. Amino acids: CAWSVRTVNTGELFF.